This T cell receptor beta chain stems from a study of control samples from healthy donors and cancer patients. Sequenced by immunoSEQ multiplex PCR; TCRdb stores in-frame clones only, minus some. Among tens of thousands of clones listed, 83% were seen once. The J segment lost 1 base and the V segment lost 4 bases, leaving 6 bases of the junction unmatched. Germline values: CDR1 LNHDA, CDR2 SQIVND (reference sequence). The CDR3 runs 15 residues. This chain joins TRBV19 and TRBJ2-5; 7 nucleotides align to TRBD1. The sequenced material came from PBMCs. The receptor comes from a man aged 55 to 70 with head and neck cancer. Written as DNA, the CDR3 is TGTGCCAGTAGTAGGGACAGCACCACCCAAGAGACCCAGTACTTC. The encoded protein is CASSRDSTTQETQYF.